A selection of T cell receptor beta chains follows, all from one sample in a study of Tregs in tolerant kidney transplant recipients. The assay was immunoSEQ multiplex PCR, and TCRdb's table has in-frame clones only and misses some. The repertoire holds about 240,000 clones, with about 80% as singletons. Source material: CD4+ T cells from blood. These receptors all stem from a human donor in good health. CDR3s include the opening cysteine and the closing phenylalanine or tryptophan. Each record gives: V gene, J gene, clone size, D gene, CDR3 protein, CDR3 DNA. D genes are given only for firm matches. Size tells how often a clone was seen (once, few, many) or the class of an expanded clone, and some rows leave it out.

V: TRBV5-1
J: TRBJ1-5
size: -
D: -
CDR3: CANSLDGVSNQPQHF
DNA: TGCGCCAACAGCCTGGACGGGGTAAGCAATCAGCCCCAGCATTTT

V: TRBV2
J: TRBJ1-6
size: -
D: TRBD1
CDR3: CASSDRTGESPLHF
DNA: TGTGCCAGCAGTGACCGGACAGGGGAATCACCCCTCCACTTT

V: TRBV30
J: TRBJ1-4
size: -
D: TRBD1
CDR3: CASNRGRREKLFF
DNA: TGTGCCTCAAACAGGGGCCGGCGAGAAAAACTGTTTTTT

V: TRBV10-2
J: TRBJ2-2
size: -
D: -
CDR3: CASGTASNTGELFF
DNA: TGCGCCAGCGGGACCGCTTCGAACACCGGGGAGCTGTTTTTT

V: TRBV6-5
J: TRBJ2-7
size: -
D: TRBD1
CDR3: CASSDGQGFYEQYF
DNA: TGTGCCAGCAGTGACGGACAGGGATTCTACGAGCAGTACTTC

V: TRBV6-6
J: TRBJ2-1
size: once
D: TRBD1
CDR3: CASSYRRQGLGDEQFF
DNA: TGTGCCAGCAGTTACCGAAGACAGGGCCTAGGCGATGAGCAGTTCTTC

V: TRBV5-1
J: TRBJ2-3
size: -
D: -
CDR3: CASSLQLGQSTDTQYF
DNA: TGCGCCAGCAGCTTGCAGTTAGGACAGAGCACAGATACGCAGTATTTT

V: TRBV5-8
J: TRBJ1-5
size: -
D: -
CDR3: CASSRGVGINQPQHF
DNA: TGTGCCAGCAGCCGGGGGGTCGGGATTAATCAGCCCCAGCATTTT

V: TRBV7-6
J: TRBJ1-4
size: -
D: -
CDR3: CASSLEGVSTNEKLFF
DNA: TGTGCCAGCAGCTTAGAAGGGGTCTCAACTAATGAAAAACTGTTTTTT

V: TRBV19
J: TRBJ2-2
size: -
D: TRBD1
CDR3: CASSPLDRGAGELFF
DNA: TGTGCCAGTAGCCCTCTCGACAGGGGGGCCGGGGAGCTGTTTTTT

V: TRBV7-6
J: TRBJ2-1
size: -
D: TRBD2
CDR3: CASSAPLGTSGKYNEQFF
DNA: TGTGCCAGCAGCGCCCCGCTGGGGACTAGCGGAAAATACAATGAGCAGTTCTTC

V: TRBV19
J: TRBJ2-7
size: -
D: TRBD1
CDR3: CASKRDRGPNEQYF
DNA: TGTGCCAGTAAGCGGGACAGGGGGCCCAACGAGCAGTACTTC

V: TRBV5-1
J: TRBJ1-5
size: -
D: -
CDR3: CASSVSDSFNQPQHF
DNA: TGCGCCAGCAGCGTAAGCGACAGTTTTAATCAGCCCCAGCATTTT

V: TRBV4-1
J: TRBJ1-1
size: few
D: -
CDR3: CASSQVPSAEAFF
DNA: TGCGCCAGCAGCCAAGTTCCATCTGCTGAAGCTTTCTTT

V: TRBV10-3
J: TRBJ1-1
size: -
D: TRBD1
CDR3: CAISASGGANTEAFF
DNA: TGTGCCATCAGTGCCTCAGGGGGCGCGAACACTGAAGCTTTCTTT

V: TRBV5-1
J: TRBJ2-1
size: -
D: -
CDR3: CASSLGGIGLLNEQFF
DNA: TGCGCCAGCAGCTTGGGAGGTATAGGGCTCCTCAATGAGCAGTTCTTC

V: TRBV6-6
J: TRBJ2-1
size: -
D: TRBD2
CDR3: CASSISGSSYNEQFF
DNA: TGTGCCAGCAGTATTAGCGGGAGCTCCTACAATGAGCAGTTCTTC

V: TRBV12-5
J: TRBJ1-1
size: -
D: -
CDR3: CASAADTVNTEAFF
DNA: TGTGCTAGTGCCGCGGACACCGTGAACACTGAAGCTTTCTTT